Listed below are T cell receptor beta chains from one sample, sequenced in a study of Ad26.COV2.S vaccination and SARS-CoV-2 variants. Assay used: immunoSEQ multiplex PCR; TCRdb lists only in-frame clones, some missing. The sample records 410,000 or so clones, roughly 90% being singletons. The source was peripheral blood, collected in a trial of Ad26.COV2.S vaccine versus placebo. All receptors come from a person aged 18 to 65 who received the Ad26.COV2.S COVID-19 vaccine or a placebo. Both conserved end residues are part of each CDR3. A D gene is named only where the DNA matches it firmly. Rows may omit the clone size; those that give it use once, few, many or a size class.

cdr3_aa: CASSPGQIYEQYF; cdr3_nt: TGTGCCAGCAGCCCGGGACAAATCTACGAGCAGTACTTC; v_call: TRBV12-3/TRBV12-4; clone_size: -; d_call: -; j_call: TRBJ2-7
cdr3_aa: CASSQERAGGPYEQFF; cdr3_nt: TGTGCCAGCAGCCAAGAGAGGGCGGGAGGGCCTTATGAGCAGTTCTTC; v_call: TRBV4-2; clone_size: -; d_call: TRBD2; j_call: TRBJ2-1
cdr3_aa: CASSLDQGNTEAFF; cdr3_nt: TGTGCCAGCAGCTTAGATCAGGGGAACACTGAAGCTTTCTTT; v_call: TRBV7-9; clone_size: -; d_call: -; j_call: TRBJ1-1
cdr3_aa: CASRRTGDNEQFF; cdr3_nt: TGCGCCAGCAGACGGACTGGGGACAATGAGCAGTTCTTC; v_call: TRBV4-3; clone_size: -; d_call: -; j_call: TRBJ2-1
cdr3_aa: CASSLEAGGPYEQYF; cdr3_nt: TGTGCCAGCAGCTTAGAGGCAGGGGGCCCCTACGAGCAGTACTTC; v_call: TRBV7-2; clone_size: few; d_call: TRBD1; j_call: TRBJ2-7
cdr3_aa: CASSPPGQYSNQPQHF; cdr3_nt: TGTGCCAGCAGTCCCCCCGGACAGTATAGCAATCAGCCCCAGCATTTT; v_call: TRBV28; clone_size: -; d_call: -; j_call: TRBJ1-5
cdr3_aa: CASSFVRQGLEYNEQFF; cdr3_nt: TGTGCCAGCAGTTTCGTTCGACAGGGGTTGGAGTACAATGAGCAGTTCTTC; v_call: TRBV28; clone_size: -; d_call: TRBD1; j_call: TRBJ2-1
cdr3_aa: CARSLARGQGCYEQYF; cdr3_nt: TGTGCCAGAAGCTTAGCGCGGGGACAGGGGTGCTACGAGCAGTACTTC; v_call: TRBV7-5; clone_size: -; d_call: -; j_call: TRBJ2-7
cdr3_aa: CAISESSEKLFF; cdr3_nt: TGTGCCATCAGTGAGTCGAGTGAAAAACTGTTTTTT; v_call: TRBV10-3; clone_size: -; d_call: -; j_call: TRBJ1-4
cdr3_aa: CASCRGAANTGELFF; cdr3_nt: TGTGCCAGCTGTCGGGGTGCTGCGAACACCGGGGAGCTGTTTTTT; v_call: TRBV6-6; clone_size: once; d_call: -; j_call: TRBJ2-2
cdr3_aa: CASSLYSGTANTEAFF; cdr3_nt: TGCGCCAGCAGCTTATACTCCGGGACAGCGAACACTGAAGCTTTCTTT; v_call: TRBV5-1; clone_size: once; d_call: TRBD1; j_call: TRBJ1-1
cdr3_aa: CAISELGSSSGANVLTF; cdr3_nt: TGTGCCATCAGTGAGTTGGGGTCGAGCTCTGGGGCCAACGTCCTGACTTTC; v_call: TRBV10-3; clone_size: -; d_call: -; j_call: TRBJ2-6
cdr3_aa: CATSPGGTANQPQHF; cdr3_nt: TGTGCCACCAGTCCGGGGGGGACCGCCAATCAGCCCCAGCATTTT; v_call: TRBV24-1; clone_size: once; d_call: -; j_call: TRBJ1-5
cdr3_aa: CASSIDNRGRDNYGYTF; cdr3_nt: TGTGCCAGTAGTATAGATAATCGCGGCAGGGATAACTATGGCTACACCTTC; v_call: TRBV19; clone_size: -; d_call: -; j_call: TRBJ1-2
cdr3_aa: CASSNSTGELFF; cdr3_nt: TGCGCCAGCAGTAATAGCACCGGGGAGCTGTTTTTT; v_call: TRBV10-2; clone_size: -; d_call: -; j_call: TRBJ2-2
cdr3_aa: CASSPLAGLGEQYF; cdr3_nt: TGTGCCAGCAGCCCACTAGCGGGTTTGGGGGAGCAGTACTTC; v_call: TRBV9; clone_size: -; d_call: TRBD2; j_call: TRBJ2-7
cdr3_aa: CASSQDSGRGHEQYF; cdr3_nt: TGTGCCAGCAGCCAAGATAGCGGGAGAGGTCACGAGCAGTACTTC; v_call: TRBV3-1/TRBV3-2; clone_size: -; d_call: TRBD2; j_call: TRBJ2-7
cdr3_aa: CASSQDAGLALVEQFF; cdr3_nt: TGCGCCAGCAGCCAAGATGCGGGACTAGCGCTCGTTGAGCAGTTCTTC; v_call: TRBV4-3; clone_size: -; d_call: TRBD2; j_call: TRBJ2-1
cdr3_aa: CASSPGSSGTGELFF; cdr3_nt: TGTGCCAGCAGCCCGGGCTCGTCTGGCACCGGGGAGCTGTTTTTT; v_call: TRBV7-6; clone_size: -; d_call: -; j_call: TRBJ2-2
cdr3_aa: CASSALKVLHF; cdr3_nt: TGTGCCAGCAGCGCTCTAAAAGTGCTCCACTTT; v_call: TRBV6-5; clone_size: -; d_call: -; j_call: TRBJ1-6
cdr3_aa: CASSQELPDRDGEKLFF; cdr3_nt: TGCGCCAGCAGCCAAGAGTTGCCTGACAGGGACGGAGAAAAACTGTTTTTT; v_call: TRBV4-3; clone_size: -; d_call: TRBD1; j_call: TRBJ1-4
cdr3_aa: CASSHSDRGVRGYTF; cdr3_nt: TGCGCCAGCAGTCATTCGGACAGGGGGGTTAGGGGCTACACCTTC; v_call: TRBV23-1; clone_size: -; d_call: TRBD1; j_call: TRBJ1-2
cdr3_aa: CASSPSRSSGSHEQFF; cdr3_nt: TGTGCCAGCTCACCATCAAGGTCTAGCGGGAGCCATGAGCAGTTCTTC; v_call: TRBV18; clone_size: once; d_call: TRBD2; j_call: TRBJ2-1
cdr3_aa: CASRLTSTGELFF; cdr3_nt: TGCGCCAGCAGGCTAACTAGCACCGGGGAGCTGTTTTTT; v_call: TRBV5-1; clone_size: -; d_call: -; j_call: TRBJ2-2
cdr3_aa: CASRAGATYEQYF; cdr3_nt: TGTGCCAGCAGAGCGGGGGCAACCTACGAGCAGTACTTC; v_call: TRBV27; clone_size: -; d_call: TRBD2; j_call: TRBJ2-7
cdr3_aa: CASSRDYPDTQYF; cdr3_nt: TGTGCCAGCAGTCGGGACTACCCAGATACGCAGTATTTT; v_call: TRBV28; clone_size: -; d_call: TRBD2; j_call: TRBJ2-3
cdr3_aa: CASRTPHSGTEAFF; cdr3_nt: TGTGCCAGCAGGACCCCCCATAGCGGCACTGAAGCTTTCTTT; v_call: TRBV6-6; clone_size: -; d_call: -; j_call: TRBJ1-1
cdr3_aa: CASNFGELFF; cdr3_nt: TGTGCCAGCAACTTCGGGGAGCTGTTTTTT; v_call: TRBV7-7; clone_size: -; d_call: -; j_call: TRBJ2-2
cdr3_aa: CASSLVTGMYTEAFF; cdr3_nt: TGTGCCAGCAGCTTGGTTACGGGTATGTACACTGAAGCTTTCTTT; v_call: TRBV5-4; clone_size: -; d_call: -; j_call: TRBJ1-1
cdr3_aa: CASSRYVGSTEAFF; cdr3_nt: TGCGCCAGCAGCCGCTATGTGGGTTCCACTGAAGCTTTCTTT; v_call: TRBV4-3; clone_size: -; d_call: -; j_call: TRBJ1-1
cdr3_aa: CASRGRHGGELFF; cdr3_nt: TGTGCCAGCAGAGGCCGGCATGGCGGGGAGCTGTTTTTT; v_call: TRBV7-2; clone_size: -; d_call: -; j_call: TRBJ2-2
cdr3_aa: CASSQYGAPEQYF; cdr3_nt: TGCGCCAGCAGCCAATACGGGGCCCCCGAGCAGTACTTC; v_call: TRBV4-1; clone_size: -; d_call: -; j_call: TRBJ2-7
cdr3_aa: CASSHGTSSTDTQYF; cdr3_nt: TGTGCCAGCAGCCACGGGACCTCAAGCACAGATACGCAGTATTTT; v_call: TRBV7-7; clone_size: -; d_call: -; j_call: TRBJ2-3
cdr3_aa: CASISRTDTQYF; cdr3_nt: TGTGCCAGTATTAGCAGGACAGATACGCAGTATTTT; v_call: TRBV19; clone_size: -; d_call: -; j_call: TRBJ2-3
cdr3_aa: CASSLDGRLYNEQFF; cdr3_nt: TGTGCCAGCAGCTTGGACGGGCGCCTCTACAATGAGCAGTTCTTC; v_call: TRBV5-4; clone_size: -; d_call: -; j_call: TRBJ2-1
cdr3_aa: CASSINRGPLSPQKQFF; cdr3_nt: TGTGCCAGTAGTATAAATAGGGGACCCCTTAGCCCTCAGAAGCAGTTCTTC; v_call: TRBV19; clone_size: once; d_call: -; j_call: TRBJ2-1
cdr3_aa: CASSQRGGRSSYEQYF; cdr3_nt: TGTGCCAGCAGCCAAAGGGGCGGGAGGAGCTCCTACGAGCAGTACTTC; v_call: TRBV7-2; clone_size: -; d_call: TRBD2; j_call: TRBJ2-7
cdr3_aa: CAISDRTSSYEQYF; cdr3_nt: TGTGCCATCAGTGACAGAACGAGCTCCTACGAGCAGTACTTC; v_call: TRBV10-3; clone_size: -; d_call: -; j_call: TRBJ2-7
cdr3_aa: CASSDILAGPTISYNEQFF; cdr3_nt: TGTGCCAGCAGTGACATACTAGCGGGACCGACCATTTCCTACAATGAGCAGTTCTTC; v_call: TRBV6-4; clone_size: -; d_call: TRBD2; j_call: TRBJ2-1
cdr3_aa: CASSRDRRNTEAFF; cdr3_nt: TGCGCCAGCAGTAGGGACAGAAGGAACACTGAAGCTTTCTTT; v_call: TRBV10-1; clone_size: -; d_call: TRBD1; j_call: TRBJ1-1
cdr3_aa: CASGSGARLGTEAFF; cdr3_nt: TGTGCCAGCGGCTCGGGCGCCAGGCTCGGCACTGAAGCTTTCTTT; v_call: TRBV28; clone_size: -; d_call: -; j_call: TRBJ1-1
cdr3_aa: CASSPHWRSNEQFF; cdr3_nt: TGTGCCAGCAGCCCCCATTGGCGAAGCAATGAGCAGTTCTTC; v_call: TRBV7-2; clone_size: -; d_call: -; j_call: TRBJ2-1
cdr3_aa: CASSVDWGFSSGNTIYF; cdr3_nt: TGTGCCAGCAGCGTAGATTGGGGATTTAGCTCTGGAAACACCATATATTTT; v_call: TRBV9; clone_size: once; d_call: -; j_call: TRBJ1-3
cdr3_aa: CASTLRAPETEAFF; cdr3_nt: TGTGCCAGTACCCTGCGGGCCCCGGAAACTGAAGCTTTCTTT; v_call: TRBV19; clone_size: -; d_call: -; j_call: TRBJ1-1
cdr3_aa: CASTSGTNEKLFF; cdr3_nt: TGTGCCAGCACCTCTGGTACTAATGAAAAACTGTTTTTT; v_call: TRBV6-5; clone_size: -; d_call: -; j_call: TRBJ1-4
cdr3_aa: CASSYRPAGELGEQFF; cdr3_nt: TGTGCCAGCAGTTATCGGCCAGCGGGAGAGCTCGGTGAGCAGTTCTTC; v_call: TRBV7-9; clone_size: -; d_call: TRBD2; j_call: TRBJ2-1
cdr3_aa: CASTASSYNSPLHF; cdr3_nt: TGTGCCAGTACAGCTAGCTCCTATAATTCACCCCTCCACTTT; v_call: TRBV27; clone_size: -; d_call: -; j_call: TRBJ1-6